This T cell receptor (beta chain) emerged from a study of cytomegalovirus exposure and HLA in healthy donors (dated by TCRdb to about 2017). Regarding the study in general: A later analysis indicated that the roughly 130 validation repertoires were generated on the platform also employed for the approximately 700 repertoires of the first cohort. The study was designed to test whether signatures of past pathogen exposure could be identified by cataloging public T cell receptors. High-throughput TCR immunosequencing, statistical association of individual TCRs with disease status, and machine learning were combined to predict cytomegalovirus infection status. Along with the roughly 670-subject first cohort, a separate validation cohort of over 90 different subjects was used. Results and caveats for the whole study, not just this receptor: A total of around 150 TCR beta chains were listed by the study as associated with cytomegalovirus. The authors suggested that the approach could potentially be extended to other disease states and immunological phenotypes. A later analysis had no HLA typing for the validation cohort, so co-occurrence there was scored across all 110 or so repertoires. A later analysis found that TCRs clustered in the first cohort also tended to co-occur in the roughly 120 validation repertoires, with 94% of cluster scores above 0. The classifier was reported to diagnose cytomegalovirus status with high specificity and sensitivity in both the original and validation cohorts. A few of the identified cytomegalovirus-associated TCR beta chains were confirmed in vitro to be specific for cytomegalovirus antigens. While some public TCRs were present in many individuals, most TCR sequences turned up only very rarely across donors.

Notes on this clone: Its antigen is currently not known. No base quality information exists; no much larger clone differs at one position.

The donors were included in the validation cohort of 100 to 150 subjects, a group kept apart from the approximately 700-subject first cohort. Preparation of the library involved the immunoSEQ multiplex PCR assay. Turning to the authors' computational methods: A statistical classification framework was developed to diagnose cytomegalovirus status using the catalog of TCR beta chain sequences. Held by TCRdb, this immuneACCESS table contains in-frame sequences only and omits some clones. Under half of the omission traces to an unresolved V gene where checked; the cause of the rest is unknown. That table supplies the V and J calls and clone size; D and trimming were determined from the DNA. The sample table lists around 90,000 clones, approximately 88% of them with a count of one. The top ten clonotypes cover 9% to 13% of the sample. This TCR came from a woman younger than 30 in good health and CMV-seropositive. Sequencing input: PBMCs.

The DNA sequence reads TGTGCCAGCAGTTTATTGACAGGGGGATACTATGGCTACACCTTC. This yields the protein CASSLLTGGYYGYTF. Recombination joined TRBV6-5 with TRBJ1-2, with 9 bases aligning to TRBD1. The CDR3 contains 15 residues, cysteine and phenylalanine counted. The entry retains the CDR3 DNA only, 45 bases that are in frame from base 1. In the germline V gene, CDR1 corresponds to MNHEY and CDR2 to SVGAGI. Unmatched junction bases come to 6, with V trimmed by 4 bases and J by 3 bases.